These T cell receptor beta chains were read from a single sample in a study of identical twins. From the 5' RACE reads, TCRdb called clonotypes with MiXCR, one entry per CDR3 protein. This table holds approximately 220,000 distinct CDR3 sequences, less than 9.5% found once. Sequencing was done on a sample of memory (CD45RO+) T cells sorted from blood. Receptor source: a woman between 18 and 29 years old in good health. CDR3s include the opening cysteine and the closing phenylalanine or tryptophan. The order of the fields is J gene, V gene, clone size, D gene, CDR3 DNA, CDR3 protein. The D gene is left open where the match is weak. For some rows the clone size is stated as once, few or many, or as a class when expanded; others skip it.

TRBJ1-2 | TRBV7-9 | many | NA | TGTGCCAGCGGGGGTGGCTACACCTTC | CASGGGYTF
TRBJ2-2 | TRBV10-2 | few | TRBD2 | TGCGCCAGCAGGGTACTAGCGGGGGCCTCGGGCACCGGGGAGCTGTTTTTT | CASRVLAGASGTGELFF
TRBJ2-3 | TRBV5-8 | NA | NA | TGTGCCATCAGCCTCCGGGGCACAGATACGCAGTATTTT | CAISLRGTDTQYF
TRBJ2-3 | TRBV5-1 | few | NA | TGCGCCAGCAGCTTGGCCGCCGGGGTTGCAGATACGCAGTATTTT | CASSLAAGVADTQYF
TRBJ1-3 | TRBV9 | few | TRBD1 | TGTGCCAGCAGCGTAGCCACAGGGGAAGGAAACACCATATATTTT | CASSVATGEGNTIYF
TRBJ2-1 | TRBV6-5 | few | TRBD2 | TGTGCCAGCACTTTCGGGGGGGCTAATGAGCAGTTCTTC | CASTFGGANEQFF
TRBJ2-5 | TRBV9 | NA | TRBD2 | TGTGCCAGCAGCACAGGACTAGCGGGATCAGTAGAGACCCAGTACTTC | CASSTGLAGSVETQYF
TRBJ2-5 | TRBV9 | many | NA | TGTGCCAGCAGCGTAGCTATAAGCGGCAAAGAGACCCAGTACTTC | CASSVAISGKETQYF
TRBJ2-7 | TRBV27 | few | NA | TGTGCCAGCAGCAGAGACGGAGCCTACGAGCAGTACTTC | CASSRDGAYEQYF
TRBJ2-1 | TRBV10-3 | few | TRBD2 | TGTGCCATCAGAGGGGTAACTAGCGGGGAGAACAATGAGCAGTTCTTC | CAIRGVTSGENNEQFF
TRBJ1-2 | TRBV20-1 | NA | NA | TGCAGTGCGCCCATGGGGGACTATGGCTACACCTTC | CSAPMGDYGYTF
TRBJ2-7 | TRBV10-3 | NA | NA | TGTGCCATCAGTGAGTTGGAGCGACAGCGGTACTTC | CAISELERQRYF
TRBJ2-1 | TRBV20-1 | many | NA | TGCAGTGCTAGAGACCCCGATCGGGGTGAGCAGTTCTTC | CSARDPDRGEQFF
TRBJ2-7 | TRBV5-6 | many | TRBD1 | TGTGCCAGCAGCTTACAGGGGATCTCCTACGAGCAGTACTTC | CASSLQGISYEQYF
TRBJ2-2 | TRBV11-2 | NA | NA | TGTGCCAGCAGCTTAGAAAGCTACTCGAACACCGGGGAGCTGTTTTTT | CASSLESYSNTGELFF
TRBJ2-6 | TRBV5-1 | NA | TRBD1 | TGCGCCAGCAGCACAATGGGGACAGCCTCTGGGGCCAACGTCCTGACTTTC | CASSTMGTASGANVLTF
TRBJ2-1 | TRBV11-2 | many | TRBD2 | TGTGCCAGCAGCAGAACCGGGACTAGCGGGTCAACCTCCTACAATGAGCAGTTCTTC | CASSRTGTSGSTSYNEQFF
TRBJ2-3 | TRBV25-1 | few | NA | TGTGCCAGCAGTCGGGGTCCTAGCACAGATACGCAGTATTTT | CASSRGPSTDTQYF
TRBJ1-2 | TRBV12-3/TRBV12-4 | many | TRBD1 | TGTGCCAGCAACCCGGGACAGGGGGGCTATGGCTACACCTTC | CASNPGQGGYGYTF
TRBJ2-1 | TRBV5-1 | NA | TRBD2 | TGCGCCAGCAGCCCTCAGGGGCGGGGGGGCGTCGATGAGCAGTTCTTC | CASSPQGRGGVDEQFF